This TCR beta chain originates from a study of cytomegalovirus exposure and HLA in healthy donors. General study results and limits: According to a later analysis, donors in an Asian-associated ancestry cluster reportedly had fewer N-insertions than the 666-donor mean. Some V segments, TRBV6-2 and TRBV6-3 among them, were indistinguishable and were therefore excluded. The classifier reportedly diagnosed cytomegalovirus status with high sensitivity and specificity.

The CDR3 is made up of 17 amino acids. The germline CDR1 and CDR2 sequences are ENHRY and SYGVKD. Trimming at V came to 1 base and at J to 0 bases, leaving 5 bases not matched to a gene. The donors (healthy individuals) were bone marrow donors. Points on this clone: The antigen is unknown.

Researchers ran the PCR with 60 Vbeta and 13 Jbeta primers. Libraries were prepared by immunoSEQ multiplex PCR; TCRdb keeps only in-frame clonotypes and omits some of them. This table holds 150,000 to 200,000 clones, 60% to 85% found once. This chain joins TRBV10-3 and TRBJ1-1, with 10 bases lining up with TRBD1. This clonotype was obtained from a woman in her forties or fifties in good health and CMV-seropositive. The specimen sequenced was PBMCs. The CDR3 is CAISEYRDRGMNTEAFF. The CDR3 nucleotides are TGTGCCATCAGTGAGTACCGGGACAGGGGAATGAACACTGAAGCTTTCTTT.